This T cell receptor beta chain comes out of a study of blood T cell repertoires in COVID-19 (dated by TCRdb to the early 2020s). Regarding the research as a whole: Collaborator samples came from the United States, Italy and Spain and covered acute and convalescent phases of COVID-19. The prospective study material was composed of cDNA or gDNA derived from T cells, B-cell-depleted T cells, or PBMCs. The dataset comprised deeply sampled blood TCRbeta repertoires from subjects exposed to, actively infected with, or recovered from COVID-19. The repertoires were made available in a free public database intended to serve as a resource for research on the immune response to SARS-CoV-2. Samples came from the ongoing ImmuneRACE study (first 160 participants) plus 1,254 subjects from 6 global collaborators. Sample metadata almost always included a de-identified subject ID, COVID-19 status, age in years and sex. Where HLA class I and class II types were available, the types were taken from metadata supplied by the sample provider, not from assay-based typing. Points the paper makes about the study in general: The amount of clinical and demographic metadata varied by source and participant and was provided uncurated.

TCRbeta CDR3 regions were amplified from genomic DNA using the immunoSEQ Assay, a bias-controlled multiplex PCR. As for the original processing: The number of nucleated cells in each sample was estimated by amplification of reference gene primers within the assay. To quantify the absolute abundance of each unique TCRbeta CDR3 rearrangement, sequence reads were collapsed and filtered. For each sample, productive Simpson clonality was calculated as the square root of Simpson's diversity index across productive rearrangements. The table was pulled from immuneACCESS by TCRdb, which kept in-frame rearrangements only. Such tables lose some clones; where checked, under half of the loss comes from unresolved V genes, and the rest has no known cause. The V and J calls and clone size were taken over from that table, and D and trimming were inferred from the DNA. This sample gives approximately 54,000 clones in total; 90% of them show up just once. The ten largest clones represent under 9% of the sample.

A note on this clone: This clone's antigen is unknown. Base quality data are lacking; no much larger clone is found one base away.

Collaborating institutions collected whole blood in K2EDTA tubes following their own protocols. Collaborator samples were shipped for TCRbeta analysis as frozen whole blood, isolated PBMCs, or DNA extracted from either sample type. As encoded in the germline V gene (reference sequence), CDR1 is MNHEY while CDR2 is SMNVEV. V loses 2 bases, J loses 1 base, and the germline ends lie 9 bases apart. From the cysteine through the phenylalanine, the CDR3 covers 15 amino acids. This entry keeps only the CDR3 DNA: 45 bases, framed from base 1. In this chain, TRBV27 is recombined with TRBJ1-5, with TRBD1 tentatively as D gene (6 bases match). The sample consisted of peripheral blood. The sequence was collected from a woman between 35 and 50 years old with active COVID-19. The DNA sequence reads TGTGCCAGCAGTTTAGCCGGGACAAGCAATCAGCCCCAGCATTTT. Its protein product is CASSLAGTSNQPQHF.